The rows below give T cell receptor beta chains drawn from one sample of a study of identical twins. TCRdb used MiXCR to reprocess the 5' RACE reads, holding one entry per CDR3 protein. In the table there are some 660,000 distinct CDR3 sequences, 8.6% of which are singletons. Separately, the same data were catalogued under a study of yellow fever vaccine responses in identical twins.

Input material: PBMCs. The source is a young woman in good health. CDR3s include the opening cysteine and the closing phenylalanine or tryptophan. D genes are given only for firm matches. Only part of the rows carry a size: once, few, many, or a class if the clone is expanded.

clone size	D gene	J gene	V gene	CDR3 DNA	CDR3 protein
-	TRBD1	TRBJ1-2	TRBV12-3/TRBV12-4	TGTGCCAGCAGTTTAGCGACAGGGACGTATGGCTACACCTTC	CASSLATGTYGYTF
-	-	TRBJ1-4	TRBV29-1	TGCAGCGTTGGAACGACAGTAGTGGGAGAAAAACTGTTTTTT	CSVGTTVVGEKLFF
many	-	TRBJ2-2	TRBV4-1	TGCGCCAGCAGTATAACACGCACCGGGGAGCTGTTTTTT	CASSITRTGELFF
-	-	TRBJ2-1	TRBV5-6	TGTGCCAGCAGCTTGATCCGGGGAACTCCCTCCTACAATGAGCAGTTCTTC	CASSLIRGTPSYNEQFF
-	TRBD2	TRBJ2-3	TRBV12-3/TRBV12-4	TGTGCCTTCAGTCCCCCGGGACTAGCGGGGGGGACAGATACGCAGTATTTT	CAFSPPGLAGGTDTQYF
few	-	TRBJ1-4	TRBV4-2	TGTGCCAGCAGCCAAGTTGCAGGGAATGAAAAACTGTTTTTT	CASSQVAGNEKLFF
few	-	TRBJ2-5	TRBV10-3	TGTGCCATCAGTGAACAACCAGAGACTGGCAAAGAGACCCAGTACTTC	CAISEQPETGKETQYF
few	-	TRBJ1-2	TRBV12-3/TRBV12-4	TGTGCCAGCATTCCTATGGGAGGGGTCGTCAGCTATGGCTACACCTTC	CASIPMGGVVSYGYTF
few	-	TRBJ1-5	TRBV5-1	TGCGCCAGCATCCCCGCTCGGCCCCAGCATTTT	CASIPARPQHF
-	-	TRBJ2-1	TRBV28	TGTGCCAGCATAAACCTGGGGTCCTACAATGAGCAGTTCTTC	CASINLGSYNEQFF
few	TRBD2	TRBJ2-1	TRBV25-1	TGTGCCAGCAGTGGTCTAGCGGGGTTCAATGAGCAGTTCTTC	CASSGLAGFNEQFF
-	TRBD2	TRBJ2-5	TRBV25-1	TGTGCCAGCAGTACGGCGGGGGGGGCGGCTCGAGGTACCCAGTACTTC	CASSTAGGAARGTQYF
-	TRBD1	TRBJ2-1	TRBV9	TGTGCCAGCAGCGCGCCGCTCGTACAGGGGCCCTACAATGAGCAGTTCTTC	CASSAPLVQGPYNEQFF
-	-	TRBJ2-3	TRBV18	TGTGCCAGCTCACGGAGACAAGGCACAGATACGCAGTATTTT	CASSRRQGTDTQYF
-	-	TRBJ2-1	TRBV7-8	TGTGCCAGCGACTCCCGACGGATGAACAATGAGCAGTTCTTC	CASDSRRMNNEQFF
few	-	TRBJ2-5	TRBV29-1	TGCAGTGCCGGGGGTAGGGGGATCCAGGAGACCCAGTACTTC	CSAGGRGIQETQYF
-	-	TRBJ2-1	TRBV10-3	TGTGCCATCATGGTAGCGGACACTTCTCGGAATGAGCAGTTCTTC	CAIMVADTSRNEQFF
few	-	TRBJ1-1	TRBV5-1	TGCGCCAGCAGCTCCCTGACAGGGAACACTGAAGCTTTCTTT	CASSSLTGNTEAFF
few	-	TRBJ2-5	TRBV5-1	TGCGCCAGCAGCTTGGAGGCGCGTCCCCAAGAGACCCAGTACTTC	CASSLEARPQETQYF
-	-	TRBJ2-1	TRBV7-9	TGTGCCAGCAGCTTATCTAGTTCCAATCGTAATGAGCAGTTCTTC	CASSLSSSNRNEQFF
-	-	TRBJ1-1	TRBV28	TGTGCCAGCAGTTCCCATACAGGATGGAACACTGAAGCTTTCTTT	CASSSHTGWNTEAFF
-	-	TRBJ2-7	TRBV27	TGTGCCAGCGGGAAAGGAGGGTCCTACGAGCAGTACTTC	CASGKGGSYEQYF
-	TRBD1	TRBJ2-5	TRBV7-2	TGTGCCAGCAGCTTTCGAGGGGACAGGGAGACCCAGTACTTC	CASSFRGDRETQYF
many	TRBD2	TRBJ2-1	TRBV15	TGTGCCACCAGCAGAGATCGCGGGACTATCCATTTCTTC	CATSRDRGTIHFF
once	-	TRBJ2-7	TRBV15	TGTGCCACCAGCAGAGAGTTCAGGTCAGGGCCCAGCGAGCAGTACTTC	CATSREFRSGPSEQYF
-	TRBD1	TRBJ2-1	TRBV10-3	TGTGCCATAGATCCGGGACAGGGTGTCCACAATGAGCAGTTCTTC	CAIDPGQGVHNEQFF
few	-	TRBJ1-5	TRBV20-1	TGCAGTGCTAGCCGAGGAAAAGGTGGTCAGCCCCAGCATTTT	CSASRGKGGQPQHF
-	-	TRBJ2-2	TRBV6-2/TRBV6-3	TGTGCCAGCAGTTACTCTTCGGTTTTCCTAGCGGGGGAGCTGTTTTTT	CASSYSSVFLAGELFF
-	-	TRBJ2-3	TRBV4-3	TGCGCCAGCAGCCAAGAGGGAACCCTCACAGATACGCAGTATTTT	CASSQEGTLTDTQYF
many	TRBD1	TRBJ1-2	TRBV15	TGTGCCACCAGCACCCTCTCAGGGGGCTATGGCTACACCTTC	CATSTLSGGYGYTF
-	TRBD1	TRBJ2-4	TRBV6-1	TGTGCCAGCAGTGAAGAGCGGACGACAGGGAACAAAAACATTCAGTACTTC	CASSEERTTGNKNIQYF
-	TRBD2	TRBJ2-1	TRBV11-2	TGTGCCAGCAGTACAAAGGCCTTAGCGGGAGGGTATTACAATGAGCAGTTCTTC	CASSTKALAGGYYNEQFF
many	-	TRBJ1-2	TRBV24-1	TGTGCCACCAGTGACGCCTCAGCTAACTATGGCTACACCTTC	CATSDASANYGYTF
-	-	TRBJ2-2	TRBV4-2	TGTGCCAGCAGTCAACACCCCACAGGGTATCCGAACACCGGGGAGCTGTTTTTT	CASSQHPTGYPNTGELFF
many	-	TRBJ2-1	TRBV4-3	TGCGCCAGCAGCCAAGAAATCAGTCTAGCGCACAATGAGCAGTTCTTC	CASSQEISLAHNEQFF
-	-	TRBJ1-2	TRBV2	TGTGCCAGCAGTACAGACTATGGCTACACCTTC	CASSTDYGYTF